This T cell receptor (beta chain) was captured in a study of CD8 T cells in ankylosing spondylitis. Using its own MiXCR run on the 5' RACE reads, TCRdb lists one record per CDR3 protein. The top ten hold roughly 13% of the sample, which has about 360,000 distinct CDR3 sequences, 20% seen once. This clonotype appeared a few times. Specimen: blood, either unsorted or a sorted T cell fraction (not recorded which). The origin of this receptor is a male donor with ankylosing spondylitis or in good health (not recorded which).

Here the CDR3 DNA reads TGTGCCAGCACCTCGGGGAAGATTGATCAGCCCCAGCATTTT. This encodes CASTSGKIDQPQHF. The chain joins TRBV7-9 to TRBJ1-5; D gene unclear. The CDR3 is 14 amino acids. Between the trimmed V and J ends, which lost 7 bases and 5 bases, there was a span of 15 bases. Germline V gene data show CDR1 as SEHNR and CDR2 as FQNEAQ (reference sequence).